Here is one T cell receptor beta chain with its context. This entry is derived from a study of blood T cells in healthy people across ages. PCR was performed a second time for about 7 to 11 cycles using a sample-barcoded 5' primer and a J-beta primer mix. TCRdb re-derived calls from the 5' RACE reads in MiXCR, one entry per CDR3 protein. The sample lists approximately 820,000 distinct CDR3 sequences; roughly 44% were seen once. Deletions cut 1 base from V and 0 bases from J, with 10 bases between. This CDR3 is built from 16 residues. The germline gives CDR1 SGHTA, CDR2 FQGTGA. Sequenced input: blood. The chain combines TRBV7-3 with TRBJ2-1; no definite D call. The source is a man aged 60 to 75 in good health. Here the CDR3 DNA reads TGTGCCAGCAGCTTAATAAAGGCGAGCTCCTACAATGAGCAGTTCTTC. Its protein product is CASSLIKASSYNEQFF.